The clone carrying this TCR beta chain was recorded only once. Its antigen is currently unknown. The data belong to a study of T cell responses to AZD1222 COVID-19 vaccine. Study-wide results and limits: Elevations in Spike-specific TCR breadth and depth followed administration of two AZD1222 doses. Donor demographics were predominantly white British with a female majority; clonal diversity may be underestimated. Reportedly, nearly half of unique spike TCRs recognized epitopes outside B.1.351/B.1.1.7 mutations. Spike-spanning, vaccine-associated CD4 TCRs were dominant at 160-218 and 743-854.

This table comes from immunoSEQ multiplex PCR, and its TCRdb copy is limited to in-frame clones, with some not included. This sample has approximately 160,000 clones, with about 92% found just once. Trimming left V 4 bases short and J 1 base short, with 8 bases between. CDR1 and CDR2 from the germline V gene are LGHDT and YNNKEL (reference sequence). This CDR3 spans 14 amino acids. The source of this sequence is an adult who received the AZD1222 COVID-19 vaccine. Sample: peripheral blood, taken 28 days after the second AZD1222 dose. V and J are TRBV3-1 (or the pseudogene TRBV3-2) and TRBJ1-5; D is uncertain. Here the CDR3 DNA reads TGTGCCAGCAGCCTATCAGGCAGCAATCAGCCCCAGCATTTT. It specifies CASSLSGSNQPQHF.